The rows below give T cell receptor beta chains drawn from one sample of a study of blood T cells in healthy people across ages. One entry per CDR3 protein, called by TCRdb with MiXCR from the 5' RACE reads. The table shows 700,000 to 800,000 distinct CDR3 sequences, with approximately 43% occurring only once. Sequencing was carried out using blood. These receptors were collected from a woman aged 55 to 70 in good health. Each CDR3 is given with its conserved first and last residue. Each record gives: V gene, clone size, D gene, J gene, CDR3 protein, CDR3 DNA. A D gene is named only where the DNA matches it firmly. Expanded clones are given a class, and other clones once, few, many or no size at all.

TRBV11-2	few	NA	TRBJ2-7	CASSFFGYEQYF	TGTGCCAGCAGCTTTTTCGGCTACGAGCAGTACTTC
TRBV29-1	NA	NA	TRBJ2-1	CSVGHDNEQFF	TGCAGCGTGGGACACGACAATGAGCAGTTCTTC
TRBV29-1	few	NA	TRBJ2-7	CSVDPAGTTYEQYF	TGCAGCGTTGATCCGGCCGGGACAACCTACGAGCAGTACTTC
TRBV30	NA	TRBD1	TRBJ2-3	CAWSPGTGGTDTQYF	TGTGCCTGGAGTCCCGGGACAGGGGGAACAGATACGCAGTATTTT
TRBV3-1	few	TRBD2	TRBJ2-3	CASSSSGTNTDTQYF	TGTGCCAGCAGCTCATCCGGGACTAACACAGATACGCAGTATTTT
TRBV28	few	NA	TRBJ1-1	CASSLGYRYEAFF	TGTGCCAGCAGTTTAGGTTATCGTTATGAAGCTTTCTTT
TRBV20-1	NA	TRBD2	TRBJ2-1	CSASGTMWSYNEQFF	TGCAGTGCTAGCGGGACTATGTGGTCCTACAATGAGCAGTTCTTC
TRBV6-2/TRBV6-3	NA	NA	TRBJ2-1	CASRIFDNEQFF	TGTGCCAGCAGGATTTTCGACAATGAGCAGTTCTTC
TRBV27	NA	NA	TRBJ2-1	CASSSSPGANNEQFF	TGTGCCAGCAGTTCATCCCCGGGGGCAAACAATGAGCAGTTCTTC
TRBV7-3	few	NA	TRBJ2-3	CASSRRGQNTQYF	TGTGCCAGCAGCCGGAGGGGACAGAATACGCAGTATTTT
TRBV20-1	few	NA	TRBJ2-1	CSAIWRDGGEQFF	TGCAGTGCTATTTGGCGGGATGGGGGTGAGCAGTTCTTC
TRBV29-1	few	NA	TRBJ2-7	CSVAAAPRGEQYF	TGCAGCGTTGCGGCAGCCCCCAGAGGTGAGCAGTACTTC
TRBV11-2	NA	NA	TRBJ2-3	CASSLEVQGTGTDTLYF	TGTGCCAGCAGCTTAGAAGTACAGGGGACTGGTACAGATACGCTGTATTTT
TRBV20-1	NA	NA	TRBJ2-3	CSARDMGEADTQYF	TGCAGTGCTAGAGATATGGGGGAGGCAGATACGCAGTATTTT
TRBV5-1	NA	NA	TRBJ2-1	CASSLRLNNEQFF	TGCGCCAGCAGCTTGAGGCTGAACAATGAGCAGTTCTTC
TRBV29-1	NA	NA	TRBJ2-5	CSGGSGGNEQYF	TGCAGCGGTGGATCGGGTGGTAATGAGCAGTATTTC
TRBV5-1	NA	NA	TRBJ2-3	CASSRGSGTDTQYF	TGCGCCAGCTCCCGGGGGTCGGGCACAGATACGCAGTATTTT
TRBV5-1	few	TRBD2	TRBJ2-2	CASSIAGGSTGELFF	TGCGCCAGCAGCATCGCGGGAGGGAGCACCGGGGAGCTGTTTTTT
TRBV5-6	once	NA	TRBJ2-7	CASSWGRVDPLRTQQYF	TGTGCCAGCAGCTGGGGCAGGGTCGACCCCCTACGTACCCAGCAGTACTTC
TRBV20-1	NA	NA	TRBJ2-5	CSARDRSSETQYF	TGCAGTGCTAGAGATCGTAGCTCAGAGACCCAGTACTTC
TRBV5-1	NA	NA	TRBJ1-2	CASSLLPPDYGYTF	TGCGCCAGCAGCTTGCTCCCCCCGGACTATGGCTACACCTTC
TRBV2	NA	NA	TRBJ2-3	CASKKRLAIRSTDTQYF	TGTGCCAGCAAAAAGCGGCTAGCGATTCGTAGCACAGATACGCAGTATTTT
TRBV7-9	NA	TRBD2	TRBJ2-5	CASSLLAGGPETQYF	TGTGCCAGCAGCTTACTAGCGGGAGGGCCGGAGACCCAGTACTTC
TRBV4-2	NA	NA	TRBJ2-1	CASSQSGAVVRGNEQFF	TGTGCCAGCAGCCAGAGCGGAGCGGTGGTAAGGGGCAATGAGCAGTTCTTC
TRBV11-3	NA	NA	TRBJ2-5	CASSKGALGETQYF	TGTGCCAGCAGCAAAGGGGCCCTTGGGGAGACCCAGTACTTC
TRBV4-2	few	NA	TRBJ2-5	CASSQVAEETQYF	TGTGCCAGCAGCCAAGTAGCGGAAGAGACCCAGTACTTC
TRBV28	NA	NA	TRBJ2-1	CASNLGTYNEQFF	TGTGCCAGCAATCTAGGCACCTACAATGAGCAGTTCTTC
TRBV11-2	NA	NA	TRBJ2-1	CASSLFGEKQFF	TGTGCCAGCAGCTTATTCGGGGAGAAGCAGTTCTTC
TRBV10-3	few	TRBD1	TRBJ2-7	CAVQGDRAYEQYF	TGTGCCGTCCAGGGGGACAGGGCCTACGAGCAGTACTTC
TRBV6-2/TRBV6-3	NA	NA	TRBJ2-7	CASSSRTEQYF	TGTGCCAGCAGTTCCAGGACAGAGCAGTACTTC
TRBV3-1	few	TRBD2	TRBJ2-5	CASSPLADLYDGQYF	TGTGCCAGCAGCCCCCTAGCGGACCTCTACGATGGGCAGTACTTC
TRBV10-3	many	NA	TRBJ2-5	CAISPTKETQYF	TGTGCCATCAGTCCTACGAAGGAGACCCAGTACTTC
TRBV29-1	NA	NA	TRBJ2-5	CSATNGGTQYF	TGCAGCGCTACCAATGGGGGGACCCAGTACTTC
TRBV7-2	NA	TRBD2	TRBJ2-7	CASSYGVLAGGYEQYF	TGTGCCAGCAGCTACGGGGTACTAGCGGGGGGATACGAGCAGTACTTC
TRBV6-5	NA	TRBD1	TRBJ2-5	CASSYSKSTGRLQETQYF	TGTGCCAGCAGTTACTCGAAGTCGACAGGGAGACTCCAAGAGACCCAGTACTTC
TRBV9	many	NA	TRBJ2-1	CASSVEGEQFF	TGTGCCAGCAGCGTAGAAGGTGAGCAGTTCTTC
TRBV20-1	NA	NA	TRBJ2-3	CSARTQGGTQYF	TGCAGTGCTAGAACGCAGGGGGGTACGCAGTATTTT
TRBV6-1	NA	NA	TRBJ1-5	CASRSEQGISNQPQHF	TGTGCCAGCAGGTCAGAACAGGGTATTAGCAATCAGCCCCAGCATTTT
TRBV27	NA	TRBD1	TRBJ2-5	CASRPLDYRGSETQYF	TGTGCCAGCAGACCCTTAGATTACAGGGGCTCGGAGACCCAGTACTTC
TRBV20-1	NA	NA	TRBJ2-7	CSAGFAAELSYEQYF	TGCAGTGCTGGTTTCGCGGCAGAACTTTCCTACGAGCAGTACTTC
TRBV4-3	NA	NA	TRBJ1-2	CASSQSDRTPGTPNYGYTF	TGCGCCAGCAGCCAGTCGGACCGGACACCCGGAACTCCTAACTATGGCTACACCTTC
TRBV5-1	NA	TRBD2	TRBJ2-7	CASSLEREVSYEQYF	TGCGCCAGCAGCTTGGAACGGGAGGTATCCTACGAGCAGTACTTC
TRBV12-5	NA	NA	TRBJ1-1	CASGLVQGMNTEAFF	TGTGCTAGTGGTTTGGTCCAGGGCATGAACACTGAAGCTTTCTTT
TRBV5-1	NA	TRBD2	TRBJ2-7	CASSLGASGTFYEQYF	TGCGCCAGCAGCTTAGGAGCTAGCGGGACTTTCTACGAGCAGTACTTC
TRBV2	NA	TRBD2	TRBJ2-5	CASFSPGGETQYF	TGTGCCAGCTTCTCTCCGGGGGGAGAGACCCAGTACTTC
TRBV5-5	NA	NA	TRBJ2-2	CASRYDYPLNTGELFF	TGTGCCAGCAGATATGACTACCCATTGAACACCGGGGAGCTGTTTTTT